The 15 T cell receptor beta chains presented below share a single source sample, sequenced in a study of blood T cell repertoires in COVID-19. Some clones are missing from TCRdb's copy, which holds only in-frame ones; the method was immunoSEQ multiplex PCR. The data show 110,000 to 150,000 clones, 65% to 90% seen once. Input material: peripheral blood. All receptors derive from a man aged 60 to 75 with active or convalescent COVID-19.

V usage is TRBV11-3 and J usage is TRBJ2-3; 9 positions match TRBD2. The CDR3 is 14 residues long. Trimming at V came to 6 bases and at J to 6 bases, leaving 7 bases not matched to a gene. Germline CDR1 SGHNT, CDR2 YENEEA. The CDR3 reads CASRRGGDRDTQYF. CDR3 in DNA: TGTGCCAGCAGACGCGGGGGGGATAGGGATACGCAGTATTTT. Complete variable domain (other parts from reference TRBV11-3 and TRBJ2-3): EAGVVQSPRYKIIEKKQPVAFWCNPISGHNTLYWYLQNLGQGPELLIRYENEEAVDDSQLPKDRFSAERLKGVDSTLKIQPAELGDSAVYLCASRRGGDRDTQYFGPGTRLTVL.

In this sample, this clone turned up once. This chain links TRBV11-2 with TRBJ2-1; 7 bases line up with TRBD2. This CDR3 contains 12 residues. The V gene end was trimmed by 6 bases and the J gene end by 8 bases; junction bases not matched to a gene: 4. Per the germline V gene, CDR1 is SGHAT and CDR2 is FQNNGV. The CDR3 protein is CASRGLGDEQFF. CDR3 sequence (DNA): TGTGCCAGCAGAGGACTAGGCGATGAGCAGTTCTTC.

V gene TRBV4-3 combines with J gene TRBJ1-2; TRBD1 matches at 10 bases. V gave up 1 base and J gave up 4 bases; unmatched junction bases: 9. Germline CDR1 LGHNA, CDR2 YSLEER. The CDR3 totals 17 residues. The CDR3 is CASSQVGTGEDSYGYTF. CDR3 in DNA: TGCGCCAGCAGCCAAGTCGGGACAGGGGAGGATAGCTATGGCTACACCTTC.

J is TRBJ2-1 and V is TRBV6-1, with 9 bases fitting TRBD1. Germline-derived CDR1 and CDR2 are MNHNS and SASEGT. The V and J ends lost 2 bases and 1 base, in that order; junction bases with no gene match: 3. The CDR3 consists of 16 residues. CDR3 amino acids: CASSEWGQGSYNEQFF. The CDR3 region has the DNA TGTGCCAGCAGTGAATGGGGACAGGGATCCTACAATGAGCAGTTCTTC.

The J gene is TRBJ2-3, the V gene TRBV7-9, with 14 positions matching TRBD2. V trimming: 4 bases; J trimming: 6 bases; junction bases outside the gene matches: 3. This CDR3 region has 15 residues. CDR1 and CDR2 from the germline V gene are SEHNR and FQNEAQ (reference sequence). CDR3 loop: CASSSGLAGVDTQYF. The CDR3 DNA sequence: TGTGCCAGCAGCTCGGGACTAGCGGGGGTGGATACGCAGTATTTT.

This chain links TRBV12-5 with TRBJ1-5, with TRBD1 matching over 7 bases. CDR1 LGHNT and CDR2 FRNRAP come from the germline V gene. The CDR3 has 14 amino acids. The J segment lost 9 bases and the V segment lost 1 base, leaving 6 bases of the junction unmatched. CDR3 DNA sequence: TGTGCTAGTGGTTTGGGGACAGGCCCAGGGCCCCAGCATTTT. Translating gives CASGLGTGPGPQHF.

The chain carries TRBV27 and TRBJ2-3; weak D call: TRBD1 (6 bases). In germline, CDR1 is MNHEY, CDR2 SMNVEV (reference sequence). The length of the CDR3 is 14 residues. V lost 6 bases and J lost 3, with 13 bases in between. CDR3 DNA: TGTGCCAGCAGGAGACAGGCCGGAACAGATACGCAGTATTTT. It is translated as CASRRQAGTDTQYF.

This clone was observed a few times. Other DNA sequences in this specimen translate into the identical CDR3. This chain connects TRBV6-2 or TRBV6-3 to TRBJ2-3; 10 bases line up with TRBD2. The J segment lost 1 base and the V segment lost 2 bases, leaving 3 bases of the junction unmatched. This CDR3 has 16 residues. Germline V gene lookup returns CDR1 MNHEY and CDR2 SVGEGT. CDR3 nucleotides: TGTGCCAGCAGTTACCCGCTAGCGGGGGGCACAGATACGCAGTATTTT. Amino acids: CASSYPLAGGTDTQYF.

V and J are TRBV4-1 and TRBJ1-1; 7 nucleotides line up with TRBD1. The CDR3 is made up of 15 amino acids. Germline V gene sequence: CDR1 MGHRA, CDR2 YSYEKL. The V segment lost 5 bases and the J segment 1 base; nucleotides outside the gene matches: 7. The CDR3 DNA reads TGCGCCAGCAGCTTAGGGACAGCGACGAACACTGAAGCTTTCTTT. This gives the protein CASSLGTATNTEAFF.

V gene TRBV6-5 combines with J gene TRBJ2-7; a possible D gene is TRBD2 (5 bases). Germline assignment: CDR1 MNHEY and CDR2 SVGAGI. The CDR3 is 14 amino acids. V lost 6 bases to trimming and J lost 2 bases, with 14 bases between them. This chain's CDR3 is CASSPGGGTYEQYV. CDR3 nucleotide sequence: TGTGCCAGCAGCCCCGGCGGAGGCACCTACGAGCAGTACGTC.

The V gene is TRBV18, the J gene TRBJ1-3; TRBD1 aligns across 7 bases. The CDR3 loop spans 15 amino acids. The V gene end was trimmed by 5 bases and the J gene end by 0 bases; junction bases not matched to a gene: 4. Germline V CDR1 and CDR2: KGHSH, LQKENI. The CDR3 reads CASSRGTASGNTIYF. The CDR3 nucleotides read TGTGCCAGCTCAAGAGGGACAGCCTCTGGAAACACCATATATTTT.

This sequence joins TRBV11-3 and TRBJ1-1; perhaps TRBD1 as D (6 bases). Trimming shortened V by 4 bases and J by 10 bases, and 16 bases separated the two germline ends. Per the germline V gene, CDR1 is SGHNT and CDR2 is YENEEA. The CDR3 runs to 13 residues. The CDR3 spells CASSSRAGAGAFF. DNA of the CDR3: TGTGCCAGCAGCTCCCGGGCAGGGGCGGGAGCTTTCTTT.

The chain uses TRBV5-1 and TRBJ2-5, with 11 positions matching TRBD1. The V and J ends lost 4 bases and 6 bases, in that order; junction bases with no gene match: 11. The CDR3 is 16 residues long. Germline V gene lookup returns CDR1 SGHRS and CDR2 YFSETQ. The CDR3, as DNA: TGCGCCAGCAGCCTCACCCTCGGGACAGGGGGGCAGACCCAGTACTTC. This encodes CASSLTLGTGGQTQYF.

The chain recombines TRBV19 with TRBJ2-3; 12 positions match TRBD2. The germline gives CDR1 LNHDA, CDR2 SQIVND (reference sequence). This CDR3 has 16 amino acids. V trimming: 4 bases; J trimming: 1 base; junction bases outside the gene matches: 3. DNA of the CDR3: TGTGCCAGTAGTAAACGACTAGCGGGGGGCACAGATACGCAGTATTTT. Encoded protein: CASSKRLAGGTDTQYF.

The V and J genes are TRBV12-5 and TRBJ2-7; D gene ambiguous. Germline CDR1 is LGHNT and CDR2 is FRNRAP. Trimming took 1 base from V and 2 from J, leaving 9 bases between them. This CDR3 region has 14 residues. CDR3 sequence reads: CASGLGEMTYEQYF. For the CDR3, the DNA is TGTGCTAGTGGTTTGGGCGAGATGACCTACGAGCAGTACTTC.